Shown below are 25 T cell receptor beta chains from a single sample sequenced in a study of blood T cell repertoires in COVID-19. Here immunoSEQ multiplex PCR was the method, and the copy in TCRdb shows in-frame clones only, minus some. The sample lists approximately 58,000 clones, about 83% occurring once. The sequenced sample was peripheral blood. These receptors came from a man aged 35 to 55 with active COVID-19.

This clone was detected once. This chain links TRBV2 with TRBJ2-5; the D gene is possibly TRBD2 (7 bases). Germline CDR1 is SNHLY and CDR2 is FYNNEI. Trimming pared 7 bases from V and 4 bases from J, leaving 22 bases between. The CDR3 length is 16 residues. Written as DNA, the CDR3 is TGTGCCAGCACCCTGGGGGGGCGGGAGACAGCAGAGACCCAGTACTTC. Protein: CASTLGGRETAETQYF. The full variable domain, in which reference TRBV2 and TRBJ2-5 provide the parts outside the CDR3, is EPEVTQTPSHQVTQMGQEVILRCVPISNHLYFYWYRQILGQKVEFLVSFYNNEISEKSEIFDDQFSVERPDGSNFTLKIRSTKLEDSAMYFCASTLGGRETAETQYFGPGTRLLVL.

This clone was seen more than once but under ten times. J is TRBJ1-1 and V is TRBV28; D unclear. Trimming shortened V by 5 bases and J by 1 base, and 14 bases separated the two germline ends. Per germline, CDR1 MDHEN and CDR2 SYDVKM. The CDR3 sequence is 15 residues long. CDR3 sequence: CASSRARVENTEAFF. CDR3 bases: TGTGCCAGCAGTCGCGCGCGGGTCGAGAACACTGAAGCTTTCTTT.

This clone turned up a few times. This chain uses TRBV9 with TRBJ2-5, with 8 bases that match TRBD1. With V trimmed by 4 bases and J by 3 bases, 5 bases remained unmatched. The CDR3 runs to 14 residues. The germline gives CDR1 SGDLS, CDR2 YYNGEE. CDR3: CASSPMTGEETQYF. The CDR3 nucleotides are TGTGCCAGCAGCCCAATGACAGGGGAAGAGACCCAGTACTTC.

In DNA, the CDR3 is TGTGCCAGCAGTTATTCCCTAGACAGGGTTGGTGAAGCTTTCTTT. Protein product: CASSYSLDRVGEAFF. The chain uses TRBV6-5 and TRBJ1-1, with 7 bases matching TRBD1. Germline V gene lookup returns CDR1 MNHEY and CDR2 SVGAGI. CDR3 size: 15 residues. After removal of 3 bases from V and 7 bases from J, the junction contained 11 bases not matched to a gene.

This chain connects TRBV7-8 to TRBJ2-5; 12 bases are a match to TRBD2. CDR3 length equals 16 residues. Per germline, CDR1 SGHVS and CDR2 FQNEAQ. Unmatched junction bases numbered 4, after V lost 0 bases and J lost 5 bases. The CDR3 region is CASSLALAGGPETQYF. In DNA, the CDR3 is TGTGCCAGCAGCTTAGCCCTAGCGGGAGGGCCGGAGACCCAGTACTTC.

The rearrangement links TRBV5-1 to TRBJ2-3, with TRBD2 matching 8 bases. Unmatched junction bases numbered 9, after V lost 7 bases and J lost 2 bases. This CDR3 has 15 residues. The germline V gene encodes CDR1 SGHRS and CDR2 YFSETQ. CDR3 protein: CASHTVAGSTDTQYF. The CDR3, as DNA: TGCGCCAGCCATACGGTAGCGGGATCCACAGATACGCAGTATTTT.

The chain has TRBV6-5 and TRBJ2-3; D may be TRBD1 (6 bases). CDR1 is MNHEY and CDR2 is SVGAGI in the germline V gene. There are 12 residues in the CDR3. Trimming took off 9 bases at V and 3 bases at J, with 10 bases between the two ends. The CDR3 sequence: CASSRGTDTQYF. CDR3 DNA sequence: TGTGCCAGTTCCAGGGGTACAGATACGCAGTATTTT.

The V call is TRBV5-4, the J call TRBJ2-3; TRBD2 matches 7 bases. With 0 bases clipped from V and 1 base from J, the junction kept 5 bases outside the gene matches. Germline loops: CDR1 SGHNT, CDR2 YYREEE (reference sequence). The CDR3 has 16 amino acids. CDR3: CASSLARTRGTDTQYF. CDR3 nucleotide sequence: TGTGCCAGCAGCTTGGCAAGGACTAGGGGCACAGATACGCAGTATTTT.

This chain connects TRBV18 to TRBJ2-5, with D tentatively TRBD1 (6 bases). Germline V gene data show CDR1 as KGHSH and CDR2 as LQKENI. The ends were cut back, 3 bases at V and 4 bases at J, with 12 bases in the middle. This CDR3 has 14 amino acids. The CDR3 nucleotides are TGTGCCAGCTCACCGGGAAACAGGGTAGAGACCCAGTACTTC. Its translation is CASSPGNRVETQYF.

The J gene is TRBJ2-5, the V gene TRBV5-6; D is ambiguous. The V and J ends lost 4 bases and 1 base respectively, with 2 bases between them. Germline values: CDR1 SGHDT, CDR2 YYEEEE. The CDR3 sequence is 11 residues long. CDR3 bases: TGTGCCAGCAGCCTCCAAGAGACCCAGTACTTC. Protein product: CASSLQETQYF. The whole variable domain, remainder taken from reference TRBV5-6 and TRBJ2-5, is DAGVTQSPTHLIKTRGQQVTLRCSPKSGHDTVSWYQQALGQGPQFIFQYYEEEERQRGNFPDRFSGHQFPNYSSELNVNALLLGDSALYLCASSLQETQYFGPGTRLLVL.

The rearrangement joins TRBV3-1 (or the pseudogene TRBV3-2) to TRBJ2-5, with D perhaps TRBD1 (6 bases). Germline CDR1 is LGHDT and CDR2 is YNNKEL (reference sequence). Trimming removed 5 bases at V and 1 base at J, with 14 bases between. The CDR3 is 15 residues long. For the CDR3, the DNA is TGTGCCAGCAGCATAGGAACAGGGAGCCAAGAGACCCAGTACTTC. Its protein product is CASSIGTGSQETQYF.

The chain links TRBV20-1 to TRBJ2-7; D may be TRBD1 (6 bases). V was shortened by 3 bases and J by 2 bases, with 14 bases between the two germline ends. This CDR3 contains 14 residues. Germline CDR1 DFQATT, CDR2 SNEGSKA (reference sequence). In DNA, the CDR3 is TGCAGTGCTAGTTCGGGGACACTTACCTACGAGCAGTACTTC. It translates to CSASSGTLTYEQYF.

The V and J genes are TRBV5-1 and TRBJ2-5; 7 positions match TRBD2. V shed 0 bases, J shed 7 bases, and the junction held 9 bases outside the gene matches. From germline, CDR1 is SGHRS and CDR2 YFSETQ. CDR3 length: 15 residues. DNA of the CDR3: TGCGCCAGCAGCTTGGGGGCGGGAGACCTGGGGACCCAGTACTTC. This translates into CASSLGAGDLGTQYF. The full variable domain, in which reference TRBV5-1 and TRBJ2-5 provide the parts outside the CDR3, is KAGVTQTPRYLIKTRGQQVTLSCSPISGHRSVSWYQQTPGQGLQFLFEYFSETQRNKGNFPGRFSGRQFSNSRSEMNVSTLELGDSALYLCASSLGAGDLGTQYFGPGTRLLVL.

The chain joins TRBV4-1 to TRBJ1-2, with a possible D match to TRBD1 (5 bases). The germline V and J ends were trimmed by 3 bases and 4 bases, with 12 bases remaining between them. The germline CDR1 and CDR2 sequences are MGHRA and YSYEKL. This CDR3 contains 14 residues. For the CDR3, the DNA is TGCGCCAGCAGCCATGAACAGGAGAGCTATGGCTACACCTTC. It yields the protein CASSHEQESYGYTF.

The chain links TRBV27 to TRBJ2-7; D gene uncertain. V lost 2 bases to trimming and J lost 2 bases, with 7 bases between them. Germline V gene sequence: CDR1 MNHEY, CDR2 SMNVEV (reference sequence). The CDR3 consists of 13 residues. The chain's CDR3 is CASSLNSPYEQYF. In DNA form, the CDR3 reads TGTGCCAGCAGTTTAAACAGTCCCTACGAGCAGTACTTC.

This clone was recorded only once. The V call is TRBV5-1, the J call TRBJ1-2; 8 positions match TRBD1. Trimming took 4 bases from V and 7 from J; bases not matched to a gene: 15. Germline-derived CDR1 and CDR2 are SGHRS and YFSETQ. CDR3 length equals 16 residues. CDR3 region: CASSRTGGRQTIGYTF. Written as DNA, the CDR3 is TGCGCCAGCAGCAGAACAGGGGGTAGACAAACTATTGGCTACACCTTC.

The gene calls are TRBV5-1 and TRBJ2-2; D possibly corresponds to TRBD1 (7 bases). CDR1 SGHRS and CDR2 YFSETQ come from the germline V gene. CDR3 size: 18 residues. The V gene lost 2 bases and the J gene lost 0 bases, with 17 bases spanning the gap. The CDR3 nucleotides are TGCGCCAGCAGCTTTGGAGGGGGCTCGCCGACGAACACCGGGGAGCTGTTTTTT. It yields the protein CASSFGGGSPTNTGELFF.

J is TRBJ2-1 and V is TRBV5-4, with 13 bases identical to TRBD2. Germline V lookup: CDR1 SGHNT, CDR2 YYREEE (reference sequence). The J segment lost 8 bases and the V segment lost 1 base, leaving 9 bases of the junction unmatched. The CDR3 has 17 residues. The CDR3 DNA follows: TGTGCCAGCAGCTTGCCCTCACTAGCGGGGGGGGGCGATGAGCAGTTCTTC. Translated, it gives CASSLPSLAGGGDEQFF.

The DNA of the CDR3 is TGTGCCAGCAGTTACCCGGGACAGGGGGATACGAGCTCCTACAATGAGCAGTTCTTC. Its translation is CASSYPGQGDTSSYNEQFF. The chain uses TRBV6-2 or TRBV6-3 and TRBJ2-1; TRBD1 aligns across 11 bases. The germline V gene has CDR1 MNHEY and CDR2 SVGEGT. This CDR3 region has 19 residues. J gave up 0 bases and V 2 bases, and 9 bases lay outside the gene matches.

This chain joins TRBV5-4 and TRBJ1-1, with 9 bases identical to TRBD1. CDR1 is SGHNT and CDR2 is YYREEE in the germline V gene (reference sequence). V gave up 5 bases and J gave up 1 base; unmatched junction bases: 3. CDR3 length: 14 amino acids. As DNA, the CDR3 is TGTGCCAGCAGTTGGGACAGGGCGAACACTGAAGCTTTCTTT. Translation: CASSWDRANTEAFF.

The genes are TRBV5-5 and TRBJ2-7; TRBD1 aligns across 9 bases. CDR3 length: 14 amino acids. V gave up 3 bases and J gave up 4 bases; unmatched junction bases: 5. CDR1 and CDR2 (germline): SGHKS, YYEKEE (reference sequence). The CDR3 spells CASSSQGARYEQYF. Here the CDR3 DNA reads TGTGCCAGCAGCTCACAGGGGGCAAGGTACGAGCAGTACTTC. The entire variable domain, with the rest obtained from reference TRBV5-5 and TRBJ2-7, is as follows: DAGVTQSPTHLIKTRGQQVTLRCSPISGHKSVSWYQQVLGQGPQFIFQYYEKEERGRGNFPDRFSARQFPNYSSELNVNALLLGDSALYLCASSSQGARYEQYFGPGTRLTVT.

V is TRBV15 and J is TRBJ2-1; D may be TRBD1 (6 bases). Trimming shortened V by 0 bases and J by 10 bases, and 16 bases separated the two germline ends. From germline, CDR1 is LNHNV and CDR2 YYDKDF (reference sequence). The CDR3 totals 15 residues. The CDR3 here is CATSREDRGNEEQFF. CDR3 in DNA: TGTGCCACCAGCAGAGAAGATAGGGGGAATGAGGAGCAGTTCTTC.

The rearrangement links TRBV4-1 to TRBJ2-7, with 10 bases fitting TRBD2. CDR3 length equals 19 residues. The V gene's germline CDR1 is MGHRA and CDR2 YSYEKL. V shed 1 base, J shed 1 base, and the junction held 13 bases outside the gene matches. The CDR3 reads CASSQGGVIAGGSSYEQYF. The CDR3 nucleotides read TGCGCCAGCAGCCAAGGGGGGGTAATAGCGGGAGGAAGTTCCTACGAGCAGTACTTC.

The chain couples TRBV2 to TRBJ2-7; 7 bases agree with TRBD2. CDR3 length equals 14 residues. Germline values: CDR1 SNHLY, CDR2 FYNNEI. V dropped 5 bases and J dropped 3; count of bases not matched to a gene: 7. DNA of the CDR3: TGTGCCAGCAGTCCGGGAGGCATAAGCTACGAGCAGTACTTC. Its translation: CASSPGGISYEQYF.

The rearrangement joins TRBV18 to TRBJ2-6; TRBD1 matches 10 bases. Germline values: CDR1 KGHSH, CDR2 LQKENI. V shed 2 bases and J 2 bases; nucleotides not matched to a gene: 3. This CDR3 contains 17 residues. In DNA form, the CDR3 reads TGTGCCAGCTCACCAAACGGACAGGGGGCTGGGGCCAACGTCCTGACTTTC. It specifies CASSPNGQGAGANVLTF.